This T cell receptor (beta chain) was identified in a study of vaccination and CD4 T cells after COVID-19. Study outcomes and limitations: The study sampled relatively few convalescent patients and omitted early post-infection timepoints.

With the Oncomine TCR Beta short-read assay, DNA from cultured CD4+ T cells was sequenced. TCRdb redid the calling of the PCR reads with MiXCR, one entry per CDR3 protein. In the table there are some 7,400 distinct CDR3 sequences, 30% to 35% of which are singletons. This clonotype occurred a few times. Its antigen is unknown. Sample treatment: roughly ten-day PBMC culture with coronavirus spike peptide pools or control peptides (ViraFEST assay). Gathering of the CD4+ T cells, from the unexposed donor, took place before the COVID-19 pandemic (2011-2018). This TCR was sampled from a human donor in good health. The sequencing sample was made of CD4+ T cells from blood, cultured in vitro.

CDR3: CASTMGGQGAIDGYTF. The DNA of the CDR3 is TGTGCCAGTACCATGGGGGGACAGGGGGCGATAGATGGCTACACCTTC. V gene TRBV19 combines with J gene TRBJ1-2, with 12 nucleotides matching TRBD1. The germline V gene has CDR1 LNHDA and CDR2 SQIVND (reference sequence). J lost 6 bases, V lost 7 bases, and 12 bases had no gene match. This CDR3 is 16 amino acids long.